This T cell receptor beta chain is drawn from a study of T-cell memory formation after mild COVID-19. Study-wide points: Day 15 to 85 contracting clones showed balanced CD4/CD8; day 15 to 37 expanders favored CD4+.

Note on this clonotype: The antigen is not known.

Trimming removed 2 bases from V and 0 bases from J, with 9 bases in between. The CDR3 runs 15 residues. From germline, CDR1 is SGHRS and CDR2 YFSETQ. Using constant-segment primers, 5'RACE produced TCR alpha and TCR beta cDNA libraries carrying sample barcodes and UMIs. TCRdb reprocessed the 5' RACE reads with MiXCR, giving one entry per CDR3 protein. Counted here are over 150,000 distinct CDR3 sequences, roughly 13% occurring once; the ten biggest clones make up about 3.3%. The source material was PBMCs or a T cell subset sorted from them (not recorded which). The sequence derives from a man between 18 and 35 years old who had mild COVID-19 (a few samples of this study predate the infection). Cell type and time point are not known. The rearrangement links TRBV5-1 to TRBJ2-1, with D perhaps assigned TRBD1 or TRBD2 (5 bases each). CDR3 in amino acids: CASSLFGGSYNEQFF. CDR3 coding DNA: TGCGCCAGCAGCTTATTTGGGGGCTCCTACAATGAGCAGTTCTTC.